This T cell receptor beta chain was observed in a study of technical replicates of blood from a handful of donors. The assay was immunoSEQ multiplex PCR, and TCRdb's table has in-frame clones only and misses some. The sample has about 75,000 clones, 95% to 98% seen once. The CDR3 consists of 16 residues. Germline CDR1 LNHNV, CDR2 YYDKDF (reference sequence). Trimming took 0 bases from V and 11 from J; bases not matched to a gene: 11. This sequence originates from a human donor in good health. The material sequenced was T cells isolated from PBMCs. This chain connects TRBV15 to TRBJ2-7, with 12 bases lining up with TRBD2. The CDR3 region has the DNA TGTGCCACCAGCAGAGATCATGGGACTAGCGGGCTAGATGAGTACTTC. This translates into CATSRDHGTSGLDEYF.